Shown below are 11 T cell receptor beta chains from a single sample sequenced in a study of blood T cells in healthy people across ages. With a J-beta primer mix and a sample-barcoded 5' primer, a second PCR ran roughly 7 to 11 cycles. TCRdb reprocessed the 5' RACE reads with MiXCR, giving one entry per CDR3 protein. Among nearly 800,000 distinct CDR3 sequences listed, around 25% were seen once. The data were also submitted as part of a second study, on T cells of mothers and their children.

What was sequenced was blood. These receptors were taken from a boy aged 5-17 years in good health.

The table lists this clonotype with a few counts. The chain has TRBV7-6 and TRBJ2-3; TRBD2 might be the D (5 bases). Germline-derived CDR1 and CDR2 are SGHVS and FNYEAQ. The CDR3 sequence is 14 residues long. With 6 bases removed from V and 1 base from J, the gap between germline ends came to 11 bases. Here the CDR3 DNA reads TGTGCCAGCAGAAGCCCCGGGGGCACAGATACGCAGTATTTT. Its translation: CASRSPGGTDTQYF.

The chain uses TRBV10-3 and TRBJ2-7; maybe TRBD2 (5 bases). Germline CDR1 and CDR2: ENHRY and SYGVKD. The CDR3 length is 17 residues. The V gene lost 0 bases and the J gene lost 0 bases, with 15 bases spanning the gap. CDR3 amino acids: CAISESPGMRVSYEQYF. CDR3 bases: TGTGCCATCAGTGAGTCTCCGGGAATGAGGGTCTCCTACGAGCAGTACTTC.

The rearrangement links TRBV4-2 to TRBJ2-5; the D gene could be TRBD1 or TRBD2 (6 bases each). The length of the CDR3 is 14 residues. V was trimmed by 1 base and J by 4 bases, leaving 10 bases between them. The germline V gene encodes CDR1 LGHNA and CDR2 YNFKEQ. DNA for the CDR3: TGTGCCAGCAGCCAAGCCAGGGGAGGAGAGACCCAGTACTTC. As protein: CASSQARGGETQYF.

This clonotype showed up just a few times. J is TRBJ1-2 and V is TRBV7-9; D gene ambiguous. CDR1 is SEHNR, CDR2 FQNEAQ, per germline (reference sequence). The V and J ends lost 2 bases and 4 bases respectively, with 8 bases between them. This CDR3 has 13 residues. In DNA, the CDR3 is TGTGCCAGCAGCTTAACAGCGATCTATGGCTACACCTTC. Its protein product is CASSLTAIYGYTF.

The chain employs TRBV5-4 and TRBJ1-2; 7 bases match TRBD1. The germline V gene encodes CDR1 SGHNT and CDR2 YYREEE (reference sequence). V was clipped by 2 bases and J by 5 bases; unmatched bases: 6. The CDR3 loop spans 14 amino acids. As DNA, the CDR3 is TGTGCCAGCAGCTTACTTGACAGGGTGTATGGCTACACCTTC. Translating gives CASSLLDRVYGYTF. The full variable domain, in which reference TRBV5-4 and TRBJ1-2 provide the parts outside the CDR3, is ETGVTQSPTHLIKTRGQQVTLRCSSQSGHNTVSWYQQALGQGPQFIFQYYREEENGRGNFPPRFSGLQFPNYSSELNVNALELDDSALYLCASSLLDRVYGYTFGSGTRLTVV.

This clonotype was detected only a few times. The CDR3 nucleotides are TGTGCCAGCAGCTTGGGGCGACTTTTAAGCTCCTACGAGCAGTACTTC. It is translated as CASSLGRLLSSYEQYF. The chain has TRBV5-5 and TRBJ2-1; D uncertain. The end of the DNA fits TRBJ2-7 better, so the J call may be wrong. Germline V gene lookup returns CDR1 SGHKS and CDR2 YYEKEE (reference sequence). The CDR3 spans 16 residues.

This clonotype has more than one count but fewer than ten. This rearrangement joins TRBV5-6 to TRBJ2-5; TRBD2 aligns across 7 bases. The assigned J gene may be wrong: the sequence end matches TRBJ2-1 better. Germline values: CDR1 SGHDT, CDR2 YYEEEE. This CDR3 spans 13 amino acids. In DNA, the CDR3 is TGTGCCAGCAGCTGGGGGGGTAGCGATGAGCAGTTCTTC. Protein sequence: CASSWGGSDEQFF.

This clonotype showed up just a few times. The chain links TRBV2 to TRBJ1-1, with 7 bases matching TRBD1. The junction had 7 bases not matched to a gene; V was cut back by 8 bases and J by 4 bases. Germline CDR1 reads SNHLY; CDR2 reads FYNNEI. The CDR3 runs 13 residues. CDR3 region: CASRITGATEAFF. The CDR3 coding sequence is TGTGCCAGCCGAATAACAGGGGCCACTGAAGCTTTCTTT.

This chain's CDR3 is CSVEGEEPGLAGGYNEQFF. The CDR3 DNA reads as TGCAGCGTTGAAGGCGAGGAGCCGGGACTAGCGGGAGGATACAATGAGCAGTTCTTC. The chain couples TRBV29-1 to TRBJ2-1; 15 bases map to TRBD2. This CDR3 is 19 amino acids long. Per germline, CDR1 SQVTM and CDR2 ANQGSEA. The V segment lost 1 base and the J segment 4 bases; nucleotides outside the gene matches: 11.

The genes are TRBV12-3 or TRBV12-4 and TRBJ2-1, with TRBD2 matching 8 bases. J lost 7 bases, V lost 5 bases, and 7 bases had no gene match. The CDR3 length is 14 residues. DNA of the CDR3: TGTGCCAGCAGTCCCCGGGAGGGCGGTAATGAGCAGTTCTTC. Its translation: CASSPREGGNEQFF.

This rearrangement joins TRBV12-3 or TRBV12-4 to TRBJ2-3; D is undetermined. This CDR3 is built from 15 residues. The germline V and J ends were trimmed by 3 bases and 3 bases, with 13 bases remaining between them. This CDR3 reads CASSLARDRTDTQYF. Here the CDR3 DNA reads TGTGCCAGCAGTTTGGCTAGAGATAGAACAGATACGCAGTATTTT.